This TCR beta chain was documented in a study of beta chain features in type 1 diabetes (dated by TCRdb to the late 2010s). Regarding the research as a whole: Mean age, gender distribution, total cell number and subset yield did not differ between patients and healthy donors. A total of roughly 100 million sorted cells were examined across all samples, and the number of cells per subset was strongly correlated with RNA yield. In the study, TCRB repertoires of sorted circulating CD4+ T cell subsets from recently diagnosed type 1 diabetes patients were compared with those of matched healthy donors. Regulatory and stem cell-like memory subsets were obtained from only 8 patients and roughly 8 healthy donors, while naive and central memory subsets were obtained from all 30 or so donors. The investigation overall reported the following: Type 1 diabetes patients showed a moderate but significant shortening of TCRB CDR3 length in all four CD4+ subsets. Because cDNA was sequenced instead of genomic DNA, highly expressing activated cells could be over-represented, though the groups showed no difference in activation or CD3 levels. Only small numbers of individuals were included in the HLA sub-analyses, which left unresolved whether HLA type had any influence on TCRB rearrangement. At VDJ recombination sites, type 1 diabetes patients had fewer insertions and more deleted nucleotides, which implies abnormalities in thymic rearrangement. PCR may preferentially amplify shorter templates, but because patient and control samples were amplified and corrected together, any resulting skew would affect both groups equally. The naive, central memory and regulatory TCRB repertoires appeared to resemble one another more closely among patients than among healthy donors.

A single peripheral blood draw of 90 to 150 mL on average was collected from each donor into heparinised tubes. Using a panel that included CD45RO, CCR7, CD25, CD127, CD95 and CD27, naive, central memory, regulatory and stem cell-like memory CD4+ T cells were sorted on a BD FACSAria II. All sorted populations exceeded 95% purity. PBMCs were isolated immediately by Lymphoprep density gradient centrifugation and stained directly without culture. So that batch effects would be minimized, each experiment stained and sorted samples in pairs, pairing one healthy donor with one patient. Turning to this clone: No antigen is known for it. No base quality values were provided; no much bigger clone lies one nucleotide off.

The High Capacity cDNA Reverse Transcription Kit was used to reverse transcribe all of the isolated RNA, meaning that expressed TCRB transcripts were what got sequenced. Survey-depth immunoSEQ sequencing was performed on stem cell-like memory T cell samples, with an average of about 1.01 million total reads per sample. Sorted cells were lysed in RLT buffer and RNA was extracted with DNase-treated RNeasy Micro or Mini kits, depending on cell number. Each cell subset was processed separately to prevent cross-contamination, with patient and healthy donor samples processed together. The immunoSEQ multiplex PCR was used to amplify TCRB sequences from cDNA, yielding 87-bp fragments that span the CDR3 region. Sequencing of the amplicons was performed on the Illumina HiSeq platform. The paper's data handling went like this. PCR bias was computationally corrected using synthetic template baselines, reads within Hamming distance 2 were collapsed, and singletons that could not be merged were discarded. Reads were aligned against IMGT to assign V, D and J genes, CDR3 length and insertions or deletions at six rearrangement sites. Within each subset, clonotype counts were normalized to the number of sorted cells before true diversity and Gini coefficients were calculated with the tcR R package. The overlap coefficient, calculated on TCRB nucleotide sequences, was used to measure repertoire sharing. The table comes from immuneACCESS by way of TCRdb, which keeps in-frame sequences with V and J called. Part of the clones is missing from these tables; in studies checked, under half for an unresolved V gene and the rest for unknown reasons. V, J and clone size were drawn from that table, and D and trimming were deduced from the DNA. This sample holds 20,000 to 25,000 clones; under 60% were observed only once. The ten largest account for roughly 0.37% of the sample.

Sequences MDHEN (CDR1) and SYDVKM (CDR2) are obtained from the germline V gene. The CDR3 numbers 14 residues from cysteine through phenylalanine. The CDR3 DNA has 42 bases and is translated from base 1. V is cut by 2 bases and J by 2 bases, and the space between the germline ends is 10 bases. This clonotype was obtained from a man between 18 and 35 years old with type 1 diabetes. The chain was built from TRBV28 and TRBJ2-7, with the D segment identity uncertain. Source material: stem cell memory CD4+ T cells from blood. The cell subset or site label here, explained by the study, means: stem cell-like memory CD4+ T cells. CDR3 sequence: CASSLPGNTYEQYF. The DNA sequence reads TGTGCCAGCAGTTTACCCGGTAATACCTACGAGCAGTACTTC.